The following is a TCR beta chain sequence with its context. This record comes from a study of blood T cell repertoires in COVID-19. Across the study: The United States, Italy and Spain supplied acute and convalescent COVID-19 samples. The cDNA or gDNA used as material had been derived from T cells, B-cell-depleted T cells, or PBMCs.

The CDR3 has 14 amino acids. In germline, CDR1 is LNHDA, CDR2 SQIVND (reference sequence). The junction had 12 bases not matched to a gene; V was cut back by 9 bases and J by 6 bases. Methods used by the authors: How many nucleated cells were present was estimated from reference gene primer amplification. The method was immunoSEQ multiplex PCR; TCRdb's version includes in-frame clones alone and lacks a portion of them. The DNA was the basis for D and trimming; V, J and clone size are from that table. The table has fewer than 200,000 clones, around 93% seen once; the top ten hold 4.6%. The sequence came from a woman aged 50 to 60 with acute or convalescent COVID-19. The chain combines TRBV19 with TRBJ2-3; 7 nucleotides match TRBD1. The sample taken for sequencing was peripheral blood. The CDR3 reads CASRKQGWVDTQYF. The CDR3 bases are TGTGCCAGCCGGAAACAGGGGTGGGTTGATACGCAGTATTTT.